A single sample is the source of the 24 T cell receptor beta chains below, sequenced in a study of blood T cell repertoires in COVID-19. Only in-frame clones appear in the TCRdb table, and some are missing; sequencing was by immunoSEQ multiplex PCR. The sample has roughly 220,000 clones; around four fifths are singletons. Input material: peripheral blood. The receptor set was obtained from a man in his thirties or forties with active or convalescent COVID-19.

The CDR3 sequence is CASSLEGARGYTF. In DNA, the CDR3 is TGTGCCAGCAGCTTAGAAGGGGCGCGAGGCTACACCTTC. The V call is TRBV7-2, the J call TRBJ1-2; a possible D gene is TRBD1 (5 bases). The V gene's germline CDR1 is SGHTA and CDR2 FQGNSA. V lost 1 base and J 8 bases, leaving 11 bases between the germline ends. The CDR3 totals 13 residues.

The chain joins TRBV7-9 to TRBJ1-2, with D possibly being TRBD1 (5 bases). Looked up from germline, CDR1 is SEHNR and CDR2 is FQNEAQ (reference sequence). V was shortened by 4 bases and J by 4 bases, with 22 bases between the two germline ends. CDR3 size: 17 residues. The CDR3 DNA sequence: TGTGCCAGCAGCTCACCCGCCTTGACAGAGGAGCCCTATGGCTACACCTTC. Its translation: CASSSPALTEEPYGYTF.

The chain has TRBV6-5 and TRBJ2-7; 7 nucleotides align to TRBD2. J lost 3 bases, V lost 7 bases, and 9 bases had no gene match. Per germline, CDR1 MNHEY and CDR2 SVGAGI. CDR3 length equals 14 residues. CDR3 sequence (DNA): TGTGCCAGCATCCCCGCGAGCGGGAACTACGAGCAGTACTTC. Translation: CASIPASGNYEQYF.

The chain combines TRBV27 with TRBJ1-1, with unresolved D. CDR3 length: 13 amino acids. The ends were cut back, 3 bases at V and 2 bases at J, with 7 bases in the middle. From germline, CDR1 is MNHEY and CDR2 SMNVEV (reference sequence). CDR3 sequence (DNA): TGTGCCAGCAGTTTGGAGGGAAACACTGAAGCTTTCTTT. This codes for CASSLEGNTEAFF.

This rearrangement joins TRBV14 to TRBJ1-2; 8 bases fit TRBD1. This CDR3 is 16 amino acids long. Trimming took 0 bases from V and 6 from J; bases not matched to a gene: 9. Germline V gene data show CDR1 as SGHDN and CDR2 as FVKESK. The CDR3 DNA is TGTGCCAGCAGCCAAGATATCAGTCCGGACAGGGATGGCTACACCTTC. This translates into CASSQDISPDRDGYTF.

The rearrangement uses TRBV5-1 and TRBJ2-2, with 7 bases aligning to TRBD1. The V segment lost 4 bases and the J segment 6 bases; nucleotides outside the gene matches: 9. The CDR3 has 15 amino acids. The germline gives CDR1 SGHRS, CDR2 YFSETQ. CDR3 sequence: CASSARGREPGELFF. The CDR3 region has the DNA TGCGCCAGCAGCGCTAGGGGGCGCGAGCCCGGGGAGCTGTTTTTT. The full variable domain, in which reference TRBV5-1 and TRBJ2-2 provide the parts outside the CDR3, is KAGVTQTPRYLIKTRGQQVTLSCSPISGHRSVSWYQQTPGQGLQFLFEYFSETQRNKGNFPGRFSGRQFSNSRSEMNVSTLELGDSALYLCASSARGREPGELFFGEGSRLTVL.

The table lists this clone with a few counts. V and J are TRBV7-2 and TRBJ2-2; D may be TRBD2 (5 bases). This CDR3 has 17 residues. Germline-derived CDR1 and CDR2 are SGHTA and FQGNSA. The ends were cut back, 0 bases at V and 5 bases at J, with 16 bases in the middle. In DNA, the CDR3 is TGTGCCAGCAGCTTAGCGCTCCTAGCTGTTAGGACCGGGGAGCTGTTTTTT. Translated: CASSLALLAVRTGELFF.

The chain employs TRBV4-3 and TRBJ2-7, with 9 bases identical to TRBD1. J gave up 13 bases and V 0 bases, and 7 bases lay outside the gene matches. CDR1 and CDR2 (germline): LGHNA, YSLEER. The CDR3 consists of 13 residues. CDR3 DNA: TGCGCCAGCAGCCAAGACTGGGACAGGGAACTCTACTTC. Translation: CASSQDWDRELYF.

In this sample, this clone turned up a few times. The chain is built from TRBV4-3 and TRBJ1-4, with D maybe TRBD1 (6 bases). The CDR3 is 15 residues long. Looked up from germline, CDR1 is LGHNA and CDR2 is YSLEER. V dropped 0 bases and J dropped 8 bases, with 13 bases sitting between them. The CDR3 sequence is CASSQDPDSWEKLFF. CDR3 nucleotides: TGCGCCAGCAGCCAAGACCCGGACAGTTGGGAAAAACTGTTTTTT.

This clone was observed once. The chain combines TRBV27 with TRBJ1-6; D is unclear. The V end lost 6 bases, the J end lost 6 bases, and 15 bases lay between the germline ends. CDR1 and CDR2 from the germline V gene are MNHEY and SMNVEV (reference sequence). The CDR3 has 15 residues. The CDR3 bases are TGTGCCAGCAGCCTCTCCTCTGCGGGTAATTCACCCCTCCACTTT. Its protein product is CASSLSSAGNSPLHF.

The rearrangement links TRBV6-5 to TRBJ1-1; the match to TRBD1 covers 9 bases. CDR1 and CDR2 from the germline V gene are MNHEY and SVGAGI. The CDR3 has 13 residues. Trimming cost V 11 bases and J 3 bases; bases outside gene matches: 7. CDR3 protein: CAATGTGYTEAFF. The CDR3 bases are TGTGCCGCAACCGGGACAGGGTACACTGAAGCTTTCTTT.

The chain joins TRBV24-1 to TRBJ1-3; D uncertain. Germline CDR1 reads KGHDR; CDR2 reads SFDVKD. The CDR3 sequence is 13 residues long. With 12 bases removed from V and 1 base from J, the gap between germline ends came to 12 bases. The CDR3 DNA sequence: TGTGCCGTCGGAGCGGTATCTGGAAACACCATATATTTT. Translated, it gives CAVGAVSGNTIYF.

The genes are TRBV9 and TRBJ2-1, with D perhaps matching TRBD2 (7 bases). Per germline, CDR1 SGDLS and CDR2 YYNGEE. The CDR3 length is 17 residues. Deletions cut 0 bases from V and 7 bases from J, with 20 bases between. CDR3 sequence (DNA): TGTGCCAGCAGCGTAGGGGAAGGGGGGGCGATGGGAAATGAGCAGTTCTTC. Protein: CASSVGEGGAMGNEQFF.

The chain uses TRBV5-1 and TRBJ2-5, with D possibly being TRBD2 (5 bases). Germline V CDR1 and CDR2: SGHRS, YFSETQ. V was cut by 6 bases and J by 2 bases, with 8 bases left in between. This CDR3 spans 12 amino acids. CDR3 DNA sequence: TGCGCCAGCAAAGAGCGGCAAGAGACCCAGTACTTC. Its translation is CASKERQETQYF.

The J gene is TRBJ1-6, the V gene TRBV5-4; D is ambiguous. CDR1 SGHNT and CDR2 YYREEE come from the germline V gene (reference sequence). The V and J ends lost 5 bases and 0 bases respectively, with 9 bases between them. There are 15 residues in the CDR3. The CDR3 sequence is CASSSSLSYNSPLHF. DNA of the CDR3: TGTGCCAGCAGTTCAAGCCTCTCCTATAATTCACCCCTCCACTTT.

Worth noting for this clone: The germline gene is not matched at one end of the junction; a read error may be the cause. The chain carries TRBV29-1 and TRBJ1-2, with D possibly being TRBD1 (6 bases). The CDR3 is 13 residues long. Germline CDR1 and CDR2: SQVTM and ANQGSEA. CDR3 amino acids: CSVEDRDKPGYTF. DNA for the CDR3: TGCAGCGTGGAAGACCGGGACAAGCCTGGCTACACCTTC.

The rearrangement uses TRBV2 and TRBJ1-3, with D hard to call. Germline assignment: CDR1 SNHLY and CDR2 FYNNEI. This CDR3 is built from 15 residues. The germline V and J ends were trimmed by 6 bases and 4 bases, with 16 bases remaining between them. CDR3 DNA: TGTGCCAGCAGGGTCGACAAGGTAGTAGGAAACACCATATATTTT. It translates to CASRVDKVVGNTIYF.

This chain uses TRBV11-2 with TRBJ1-4; 7 bases map to TRBD1. This CDR3 is built from 15 residues. Germline trimming cut 2 bases from V and 7 bases from J; bases unmatched to any gene: 7. Germline CDR1 is SGHAT and CDR2 is FQNNGV. Here the CDR3 DNA reads TGTGCCAGCAGCTTAAACGGCAGGGGGGTTGAAAAACTGTTTTTT. The encoded protein is CASSLNGRGVEKLFF. The full variable domain, completed using reference TRBV11-2 and TRBJ1-4, is EAGVAQSPRYKIIEKRQSVAFWCNPISGHATLYWYQQILGQGPKLLIQFQNNGVVDDSQLPKDRFSAERLKGVDSTLKIQPAKLEDSAVYLCASSLNGRGVEKLFFGSGTQLSVL.

The rearrangement uses TRBV28 and TRBJ1-2; D may be TRBD1 (5 bases). The CDR3 has 13 amino acids. Trimming removed 3 bases at V and 3 bases at J, with 8 bases between. Germline CDR1 is MDHEN and CDR2 is SYDVKM. CDR3 bases: TGTGCCAGCAGTTTCGGGGGTTACTATGGCTACACCTTC. It encodes CASSFGGYYGYTF.

The chain recombines TRBV7-2 with TRBJ1-2; the D is unclear. CDR1 SGHTA and CDR2 FQGNSA come from the germline V gene. The CDR3 totals 14 residues. V lost 1 base to trimming and J lost 2 bases, with 8 bases between them. CDR3 in DNA: TGTGCCAGCAGCTTAGATCACCGGAACTATGGCTACACCTTC. It codes for CASSLDHRNYGYTF.

The chain recombines TRBV30 with TRBJ1-3; tentatively, D is TRBD1 (5 bases). Germline CDR1 reads GTSNPN; CDR2 reads SVGIG (reference sequence). The CDR3 has 18 residues. Trimming shortened V by 1 base and J by 0 bases, and 19 bases separated the two germline ends. The CDR3 loop reads CAWSAPGLFQSSGNTIYF. In nucleotides, the CDR3 is TGTGCCTGGAGTGCACCGGGACTATTTCAATCCTCTGGAAACACCATATATTTT.

Judged by abundance, this clone is medium-sized. This sequence joins TRBV4-1 and TRBJ2-7; TRBD2 is a possible D gene (5 bases). V shed 5 bases and J shed 6 bases, with 8 bases lying between them. Germline CDR1 and CDR2: MGHRA and YSYEKL. The CDR3 is 11 residues long. The CDR3: CASSGGGEQYF. As DNA, the CDR3 is TGCGCCAGCAGCGGAGGAGGCGAGCAGTACTTC.

This chain uses TRBV18 with TRBJ1-3, with a possible D match to TRBD1 (6 bases). Per germline, CDR1 KGHSH and CDR2 LQKENI. V gave up 5 bases and J gave up 4 bases, with 15 bases separating them. The CDR3 spans 15 residues. CDR3 bases: TGTGCCAGCTCATCCACAGGGTCCGGCGGAAACACCATATATTTT. This translates into CASSSTGSGGNTIYF. Variable domain in full (rest from reference TRBV18 and TRBJ1-3): NAGVMQNPRHLVRRRGQEARLRCSPMKGHSHVYWYRQLPEEGLKFMVYLQKENIIDESGMPKERFSAEFPKEGPSILRIQQVVRGDSAAYFCASSSTGSGGNTIYFGEGSWLTVV.

The chain carries TRBV27 and TRBJ2-6, with TRBD1 as a possible D gene (5 bases). Germline CDR1 reads MNHEY; CDR2 reads SMNVEV (reference sequence). This CDR3 has 16 residues. Trimming removed 6 bases at V and 1 base at J, with 13 bases between. The CDR3 DNA is TGTGCCAGCAGGGGGCTGTTGATGTCTGGGGCCAACGTCCTGACTTTC. It codes for CASRGLLMSGANVLTF.